The 27 T cell receptor beta chains reported below all come from one sample, sequenced in a study of regulatory T cells in long-lasting Graves disease. CDR3-region Arm-PCR and iRepertoire HTBI primers produced the TCR beta libraries. TCRdb reprocessed the multiplex PCR reads via MiXCR and lists one record per CDR3 protein. This sample has some 450,000 distinct CDR3 sequences, with about 20% found just once. Time point reported: persistent/refractory GD, antithyroid drugs over 5 years with positive TRAb. PBMC-derived RNA was used for the TCR library. The sample in question was peripheral blood mononuclear cells (PBMCs), obtained when the disease was refractory, from a patient treated with antithyroid drugs. These TCRs come from a female donor with Graves disease.

This clonotype was seen many times. The chain couples TRBV2 to TRBJ2-3, with TRBD2 matching over 7 bases. V dropped 5 bases and J dropped 2; count of bases not matched to a gene: 10. Germline values: CDR1 SNHLY, CDR2 FYNNEI. The CDR3 spans 16 residues. In DNA, the CDR3 is TGTGCCAGCAGTCCTCCCGCCGGGACTACCACAGATACGCAGTATTTT. This sequence encodes CASSPPAGTTTDTQYF.

This clonotype was counted a few times. The J gene is TRBJ1-1, the V gene TRBV18; D is unclear. This CDR3 is built from 12 residues. Trimming removed 0 bases from V and 8 bases from J, with 7 bases in between. Germline-derived CDR1 and CDR2 are KGHSH and LQKENI. The CDR3 bases are TGTGCCAGCTCACCACCTAATGGAGAAGCTTTCTTT. Amino acids: CASSPPNGEAFF. Full variable domain (remainder filled in from reference TRBV18 and TRBJ1-1): NAGVMQNPRHLVRRRGQEARLRCSPMKGHSHVYWYRQLPEEGLKFMVYLQKENIIDESGMPKERFSAEFPKEGPSILRIQQVVRGDSAAYFCASSPPNGEAFFGQGTRLTVV.

The chain links TRBV19 to TRBJ2-6; D remains ambiguous. Germline CDR1 LNHDA, CDR2 SQIVND (reference sequence). This CDR3 has 16 residues. With 5 bases removed from V and 0 bases from J, the gap between germline ends came to 11 bases. This CDR3 reads CASSFVRHSGANVLTF. As DNA, the CDR3 is TGTGCCAGTAGTTTCGTCAGGCACTCTGGGGCCAACGTCCTGACTTTC.

The J gene is TRBJ2-5, the V gene TRBV19; 11 bases are shared with TRBD2. In germline, CDR1 is LNHDA, CDR2 SQIVND (reference sequence). The CDR3 covers 15 residues. V shed 6 bases, J shed 7 bases, and the junction held 10 bases outside the gene matches. In DNA form, the CDR3 reads TGTGCCAGTAGACCGGGGACTAGCGGAACGTGGACCCAGTACTTC. Its translation is CASRPGTSGTWTQYF.

This rearrangement joins TRBV20-1 to TRBJ1-3, with 7 bases identical to TRBD1. This CDR3 contains 14 residues. V gave up 3 bases and J gave up 5 bases; unmatched junction bases: 7. Germline CDR1 reads DFQATT; CDR2 reads SNEGSKA (reference sequence). Here the CDR3 DNA reads TGCAGTGCTAGTGAGACAGGGTATAGAAACACCATATATTTT. The encoded protein is CSASETGYRNTIYF.

The chain is built from TRBV3-2 and TRBJ1-5. TRBV3-2 corresponds to a pseudogene. The CDR3 loop spans 17 amino acids. Here the CDR3 reads CASSQDPDGYSNQPQHF. CDR3 in DNA: TGTGCCAGCAGCCAAGATCCGGACGGTTATAGCAATCAGCCCCAGCATTTT.

This clonotype was counted a few times. Here the CDR3 reads CASSEGTGLISPLHF. As DNA, the CDR3 is TGTGCCAGCAGTGAAGGGACAGGGCTAATCTCACCCCTCCACTTT. The J gene is TRBJ1-6, the V gene TRBV25-1; 9 bases are a match to TRBD1. Germline V lookup: CDR1 MGHDK, CDR2 SYGVNS. Germline trimming cut 2 bases from V and 10 bases from J; bases unmatched to any gene: 6. This CDR3 is 15 amino acids long.

This rearrangement joins TRBV6-1 to TRBJ2-7; the D gene is possibly TRBD1 (6 bases). The CDR3 has 15 residues. In germline, CDR1 is MNHNS, CDR2 SASEGT. The germline V and J ends were trimmed by 6 bases and 1 base, with 16 bases remaining between them. CDR3 region: CASSRDTSVSYEQYF. CDR3 bases: TGTGCCAGCAGCAGGGACACCAGCGTTTCCTACGAGCAGTACTTC.

There are a few counts of this clonotype. This chain joins TRBV20-1 and TRBJ2-7, with 8 bases fitting TRBD1. This CDR3 is 13 amino acids long. V shed 6 bases, J shed 1 base, and the junction held 5 bases outside the gene matches. The germline V gene has CDR1 DFQATT and CDR2 SNEGSKA (reference sequence). CDR3 amino acids: CSALRTGSYEQYF. In DNA form, the CDR3 reads TGCAGTGCCCTTAGGACAGGGTCCTACGAGCAGTACTTC.

This chain links TRBV30 with TRBJ1-5; TRBD1 matches at 7 bases. Germline CDR1 reads GTSNPN; CDR2 reads SVGIG (reference sequence). V shed 1 base and J 2 bases; nucleotides not matched to a gene: 8. The CDR3 runs to 16 residues. CDR3 DNA: TGTGCCTGGAGTGGCCCCAACAGGGGTGGCAATCAGCCCCAGCATTTT. It translates to CAWSGPNRGGNQPQHF.

This clonotype was observed at least ten times. The V call is TRBV2, the J call TRBJ2-7; maybe TRBD1 (6 bases). CDR1 and CDR2 from the germline V gene are SNHLY and FYNNEI. This CDR3 is built from 14 residues. V gave up 6 bases and J gave up 2 bases, with 14 bases separating them. The CDR3 spells CASRGDTVAYEQYF. The CDR3 DNA reads TGTGCCAGCAGGGGGGACACCGTCGCCTACGAGCAGTACTTC.

The chain recombines TRBV6-1 with TRBJ1-2, with D tentatively TRBD1 (6 bases). Trimming shortened V by 6 bases and J by 3 bases, and 14 bases separated the two germline ends. Germline loops: CDR1 MNHNS, CDR2 SASEGT. The CDR3 consists of 14 residues. This chain's CDR3 is CASSQTGTHYGYTF. The DNA for the CDR3 is TGTGCCAGCAGCCAAACAGGGACGCACTATGGCTACACCTTC.

About this clonotype: It may be a read error: a sequence one base away is much more abundant. The V and J genes are TRBV7-9 and TRBJ2-7; 14 bases match TRBD2. Per the germline V gene, CDR1 is SEHNR and CDR2 is FQNEAQ (reference sequence). J was trimmed by 5 bases and V by 5 bases; bases with no gene match: 5. The CDR3 runs to 15 residues. The CDR3 DNA is TGTGCCAGCAGCCCGTTGGGACTAGCGGGAGACGAGCAGTACTTC. It yields the protein CASSPLGLAGDEQYF.

The genes are TRBV29-1 and TRBJ2-7; 7 bases align to TRBD2. This CDR3 has 12 residues. The germline CDR1 and CDR2 sequences are SQVTM and ANQGSEA. The ends lost 6 bases at V and 3 bases at J; junction bases unmatched: 5. CDR3 loop: CSVLTSYYEQYF. In nucleotides, the CDR3 is TGCAGCGTACTGACTAGCTACTACGAGCAGTACTTC.

CDR3 amino acids: CASSSMTGDTQYF. The CDR3, as DNA: TGTGCCAGCAGCTCCATGACCGGGGATACGCAGTATTTT. The rearrangement joins TRBV7-3 to TRBJ2-5; D not resolved. The DNA matches TRBJ2-3 better at its end, which makes the J call doubtful. This CDR3 has 13 amino acids. In germline, CDR1 is SGHTA, CDR2 FQGTGA.

This clonotype occurred a few times. This sequence joins TRBV7-8 and TRBJ2-2, with 10 positions matching TRBD2. The V gene's germline CDR1 is SGHVS and CDR2 FQNEAQ. V shed 1 base and J 5 bases; nucleotides not matched to a gene: 7. This CDR3 has 17 residues. The CDR3 loop is CASSLEASGSWTGELFF. The CDR3 region has the DNA TGTGCCAGCAGCTTAGAGGCTAGCGGGAGTTGGACCGGGGAGCTGTTTTTT.

The chain combines TRBV28 with TRBJ2-1; 7 nucleotides align to TRBD1. This CDR3 comprises 17 residues. With V trimmed by 5 bases and J by 4 bases, 14 bases remained unmatched. The germline V gene encodes CDR1 MDHEN and CDR2 SYDVKM. CDR3 nucleotides: TGTGCCAGCAGTCCCACAGGGGAGAGTCTCATTTACAATGAGCAGTTCTTC. Translated, it gives CASSPTGESLIYNEQFF.

In this sample, this clonotype turned up many times. The rearrangement joins TRBV28 to TRBJ1-2; no definite D call. CDR3 length: 13 amino acids. Germline V gene lookup returns CDR1 MDHEN and CDR2 SYDVKM. Deletions cut 5 bases from V and 5 bases from J, with 12 bases between. The CDR3 sequence: CASSPRTIYGYTF. The DNA for the CDR3 is TGTGCCAGCAGTCCACGGACTATTTATGGCTACACCTTC.

This clonotype was counted many times. The chain carries TRBV27 and TRBJ2-5; 14 nucleotides align to TRBD2. CDR1 is MNHEY and CDR2 is SMNVEV in the germline V gene (reference sequence). The V and J ends lost 8 bases and 5 bases, in that order; junction bases with no gene match: 19. This CDR3 has 19 amino acids. The CDR3 loop reads CASWEEERPGLAGEETQYF. DNA for the CDR3: TGTGCCAGCTGGGAGGAAGAACGACCGGGACTAGCGGGGGAGGAGACCCAGTACTTC.

The rearrangement uses TRBV11-1 and TRBJ1-2; D gene unclear. CDR3 length: 14 residues. The V gene lost 5 bases and the J gene lost 6 bases, with 16 bases spanning the gap. Germline V lookup: CDR1 SGHAT, CDR2 FQDESV (reference sequence). The CDR3 reads CASSDQVDIDGYTF. CDR3 DNA: TGTGCCAGCAGCGACCAGGTCGATATTGATGGCTACACCTTC.

This chain's CDR3 is CASSYSVPRIAGELFF. In nucleotides, the CDR3 is TGTGCCAGCAGTTACTCTGTGCCCCGGATAGCCGGGGAGCTGTTTTTT. The V and J genes are TRBV6-5 and TRBJ2-2; D not certain. V lost 0 bases, J lost 6 bases, and 14 bases lay in between. Germline CDR1 reads MNHEY; CDR2 reads SVGAGI. This CDR3 comprises 16 residues.

V is TRBV3-1 and J is TRBJ2-1, with 12 bases matching TRBD2. The germline CDR1 and CDR2 sequences are LGHDT and YNNKEL (reference sequence). This CDR3 region has 15 residues. The trim removed 9 bases at V and 5 bases at J, leaving 8 bases unmatched. CDR3 residues: CASSARLAGDNEQFF. CDR3 DNA sequence: TGTGCCAGTAGCGCCCGACTAGCGGGAGACAATGAGCAGTTCTTC.

Ten or more counts support this clonotype. The rearrangement uses TRBV29-1 and TRBJ1-5; the match to TRBD1 covers 7 bases. The J segment lost 4 bases and the V segment lost 5 bases, leaving 5 bases of the junction unmatched. From germline, CDR1 is SQVTM and CDR2 ANQGSEA. This CDR3 has 13 amino acids. The CDR3 loop is CSVRDSVNQPQHF. CDR3 sequence (DNA): TGCAGCGTTAGGGACAGCGTAAATCAGCCCCAGCATTTT.

This clonotype has at least ten counts. The V and J genes are TRBV28 and TRBJ1-5, with no clear D. This CDR3 has 14 amino acids. V shed 2 bases and J shed 5 bases, with 10 bases lying between them. The germline CDR1 and CDR2 sequences are MDHEN and SYDVKM. The chain's CDR3 is CASSLPGGHQPQHF. The CDR3 coding sequence is TGTGCCAGCAGTTTACCCGGCGGCCATCAGCCCCAGCATTTT.

The chain is built from TRBV19 and TRBJ1-5, with D unresolved. This CDR3 comprises 14 residues. Germline V gene lookup returns CDR1 LNHDA and CDR2 SQIVND (reference sequence). V lost 9 bases, J lost 0 bases, and 12 bases lay in between. CDR3 residues: CASRRSYSNQPQHF. CDR3 nucleotide sequence: TGTGCCAGCAGACGGAGTTATAGCAATCAGCCCCAGCATTTT. Full variable domain (missing parts from reference TRBV19 and TRBJ1-5): DGGITQSPKYLFRKEGQNVTLSCEQNLNHDAMYWYRQDPGQGLRLIYYSQIVNDFQKGDIAEGYSVSREKKESFPLTVTSAQKNPTAFYLCASRRSYSNQPQHFGDGTRLSIL.

In its sample, this clonotype was seen a few times. V usage is TRBV5-1 and J usage is TRBJ2-4; 8 bases are a match to TRBD1. The CDR3 sequence is 20 residues long. CDR1 and CDR2 (germline): SGHRS, YFSETQ. The V segment lost 0 bases and the J segment 0 bases; nucleotides outside the gene matches: 14. This CDR3 reads CASSLATDGQGMVAKNIQYF. The CDR3 DNA is TGCGCCAGCAGCTTGGCTACCGACGGACAGGGAATGGTAGCCAAAAACATTCAGTACTTC.

This clonotype was counted a few times. This CDR3 reads CASSTQVPREKLFF. Here the CDR3 DNA reads TGTGCCAGCAGTACTCAAGTCCCCCGGGAAAAACTGTTTTTT. The J gene is TRBJ1-4, the V gene TRBV6-5; no firm D call. Germline CDR1 is MNHEY and CDR2 is SVGAGI. Between the trimmed V and J ends, which lost 5 bases and 8 bases, there was a span of 15 bases. The CDR3 is 14 residues long.